The sequence of this T cell receptor beta chain was determined in a study of cytomegalovirus exposure and HLA in healthy donors. Study observations and caveats: Beyond CMV serostatus, there was no information to go on about immune exposure. There were several of the most significant clusters that appeared linked to common viral pathogens in a later analysis.

In the case of this clone: The antigen remains unidentified.

Vbeta (60) and Jbeta (13) primers were used in the PCR. This table comes from immunoSEQ multiplex PCR, and its TCRdb copy is limited to in-frame clones, with some not included. The sample has about 200,000 clones, 81% seen once; the top ten hold around 3.6%. At sampling all donors were nominally healthy, likely with unrecorded immune exposures. Germline CDR1 and CDR2: MNHEY and SVGAGI. The CDR3 covers 14 residues. Trimming cost V 2 bases and J 5 bases, with 13 bases left between them. This chain joins TRBV6-5 and TRBJ2-7, with D tentatively TRBD2 (6 bases). The specimen was PBMCs. This receptor was identified in a man aged 40-49 years in good health and CMV-seropositive. CDR3 residues: CASSYLGRGNEQYF. CDR3 DNA sequence: TGTGCCAGCAGTTACCTCGGTCGGGGGAACGAGCAGTACTTC.